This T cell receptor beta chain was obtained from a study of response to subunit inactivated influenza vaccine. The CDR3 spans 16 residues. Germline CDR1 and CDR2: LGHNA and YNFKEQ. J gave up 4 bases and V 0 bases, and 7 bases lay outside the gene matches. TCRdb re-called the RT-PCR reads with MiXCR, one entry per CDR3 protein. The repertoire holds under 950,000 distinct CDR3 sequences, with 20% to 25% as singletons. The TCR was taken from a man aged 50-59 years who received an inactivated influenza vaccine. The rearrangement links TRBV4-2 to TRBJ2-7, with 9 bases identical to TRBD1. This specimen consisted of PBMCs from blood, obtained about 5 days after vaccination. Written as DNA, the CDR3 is TGTGCCAGCAGCCAAGATCGTACAGGGGGCGCTTACGAGCAGTACTTC. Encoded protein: CASSQDRTGGAYEQYF.